The following is a TCR beta chain sequence with its context. The sample is drawn from a study of blood T cell repertoires in COVID-19. For the study at large: Italy, Spain and the United States were the sources of the convalescent and acute COVID-19 samples. The analysed material was cDNA or gDNA that came from T cells, B-cell-depleted T cells, or PBMCs.

The CDR3 totals 19 residues. Between the trimmed V and J ends, which lost 3 bases and 1 base, there was a span of 22 bases. CDR1 is LNHDA, CDR2 SQIVND, per germline (reference sequence). In the authors' workflow: Amplification of reference gene primers provided the estimated nucleated cell counts. Profiling relied on immunoSEQ multiplex PCR, and the TCRdb table lists in-frame clones only, not all of them. V and J calls and clone size come straight from that table; D and trimming were deduced from the DNA. The sample has under 30,000 clones; about 90% are singletons. This TCR was sampled from a human donor in a cohort sampled during active COVID-19. The specimen was peripheral blood. V and J are TRBV19 and TRBJ1-5; possible D gene TRBD1, 6 bases. In DNA form, the CDR3 reads TGTGCCAGTAGTATTAGAGGACAGCCGGTCGTATTAAGCAATCAGCCCCAGCATTTT. Its translation is CASSIRGQPVVLSNQPQHF.